Presented here are 31 T cell receptor beta chains from one specimen sequenced in a study of blood T cell repertoires in COVID-19. Data came from immunoSEQ multiplex PCR; TCRdb stores just in-frame clones and leaves some out. The repertoire holds 50,000 to 75,000 clones, about 90% seen once, with approximately 5% in the top ten. The sample was peripheral blood. These receptors were obtained from an older man in a cohort sampled during active COVID-19.

The chain has TRBV3-1 (or the pseudogene TRBV3-2) and TRBJ2-1, with D perhaps matching TRBD2 (5 bases). Trimming removed 1 base from V and 7 bases from J, with 20 bases in between. The germline V gene encodes CDR1 LGHDT and CDR2 YNNKEL (reference sequence). The CDR3 loop spans 17 amino acids. CDR3 sequence: CASSQGVAGPLSNEQFF. The CDR3 bases are TGTGCCAGCAGCCAAGGCGTCGCGGGTCCTCTTTCGAATGAGCAGTTCTTC.

This clone was found once. This rearrangement joins TRBV6-5 to TRBJ2-7; 7 bases are shared with TRBD2. The CDR3 loop spans 14 amino acids. J was trimmed by 6 bases and V by 5 bases; bases with no gene match: 10. Per the germline V gene, CDR1 is MNHEY and CDR2 is SVGAGI. In DNA, the CDR3 is TGTGCCAGCAGTCCCGGGACTACCTCTGGCGAGCAGTACTTC. It translates to CASSPGTTSGEQYF.

The chain joins TRBV7-3 to TRBJ2-6, with TRBD1 matching over 9 bases. The length of the CDR3 is 17 residues. The V gene's germline CDR1 is SGHTA and CDR2 FQGTGA. The junction had 2 bases not matched to a gene; V was cut back by 2 bases and J by 0 bases. This chain's CDR3 is CASSLGTGRSGANVLTF. In nucleotides, the CDR3 is TGTGCCAGCAGCTTAGGGACAGGGCGCTCTGGGGCCAACGTCCTGACTTTC.

The CDR3 sequence is CASSIGLGTDTQYF. As DNA, the CDR3 is TGTGCCAGTAGTATAGGACTAGGGACAGATACGCAGTATTTT. The J gene is TRBJ2-3, the V gene TRBV19; perhaps TRBD2 as D (6 bases). Germline CDR1 LNHDA, CDR2 SQIVND (reference sequence). The CDR3 consists of 14 residues. Trimming cost V 1 base and J 3 bases, with 8 bases left between them.

This chain links TRBV19 with TRBJ1-1; the D gene is possibly TRBD1 (6 bases). CDR3 length: 17 amino acids. CDR1 LNHDA and CDR2 SQIVND come from the germline V gene (reference sequence). The ends were cut back, 7 bases at V and 3 bases at J, with 24 bases in the middle. The CDR3 sequence is CASKMRSGGAGYTEAFF. The CDR3 nucleotides read TGTGCCAGTAAAATGAGGTCGGGGGGCGCCGGGTACACTGAAGCTTTCTTT. Full variable domain (outside the CDR3, taken from reference TRBV19 and TRBJ1-1): DGGITQSPKYLFRKEGQNVTLSCEQNLNHDAMYWYRQDPGQGLRLIYYSQIVNDFQKGDIAEGYSVSREKKESFPLTVTSAQKNPTAFYLCASKMRSGGAGYTEAFFGQGTRLTVV.

The CDR3 is CASSEGQGEAFF. The CDR3 DNA reads as TGCGCCAGCAGCGAAGGACAGGGGGAAGCTTTCTTT. The V and J genes are TRBV5-1 and TRBJ1-1; TRBD1 matches at 9 bases. J gave up 8 bases and V 4 bases, and 3 bases lay outside the gene matches. Germline CDR1 SGHRS, CDR2 YFSETQ. This CDR3 comprises 12 residues. Full variable domain (outside the CDR3, taken from reference TRBV5-1 and TRBJ1-1): KAGVTQTPRYLIKTRGQQVTLSCSPISGHRSVSWYQQTPGQGLQFLFEYFSETQRNKGNFPGRFSGRQFSNSRSEMNVSTLELGDSALYLCASSEGQGEAFFGQGTRLTVV.

The chain links TRBV5-6 to TRBJ1-6; 11 bases align to TRBD1. Germline V gene sequence: CDR1 SGHDT, CDR2 YYEEEE. Germline trimming cut 1 base from V and 7 bases from J; bases unmatched to any gene: 13. This CDR3 region has 19 residues. The CDR3 here is CASSLSRTGGQDTNSPLHF. CDR3 nucleotides: TGTGCCAGCAGCTTGTCCCGGACAGGGGGCCAGGACACGAATTCACCCCTCCACTTT.

The chain employs TRBV24-1 and TRBJ2-1; 14 bases align to TRBD2. CDR1 is KGHDR, CDR2 SFDVKD, per germline. The CDR3 contains 16 residues. Trimming took 4 bases from V and 8 from J; bases not matched to a gene: 6. The CDR3 here is CATSDPGLAGVDEQFF. The CDR3 DNA is TGTGCCACCAGTGACCCGGGACTAGCGGGGGTGGATGAGCAGTTCTTC.

This clone has just a few counts. This chain links TRBV5-1 with TRBJ2-7, with a tentative D call TRBD2 (6 bases). The CDR3 length is 15 residues. Germline V gives CDR1 SGHRS, CDR2 YFSETQ. V dropped 0 bases and J dropped 2 bases, with 12 bases sitting between them. CDR3: CASSLVGGPTYEQYF. The CDR3 coding sequence is TGCGCCAGCAGCTTGGTCGGGGGACCCACCTACGAGCAGTACTTC.

This clone was counted a single time. The chain combines TRBV3-1 (or the pseudogene TRBV3-2) with TRBJ1-1; 8 nucleotides align to TRBD1. This CDR3 is built from 16 residues. The J segment lost 1 base and the V segment lost 0 bases, leaving 4 bases of the junction unmatched. Germline lookup yields CDR1 LGHDT and CDR2 YNNKEL (reference sequence). CDR3 sequence: CASSQELTGGNTEAFF. CDR3 nucleotide sequence: TGTGCCAGCAGCCAAGAACTAACAGGGGGGAACACTGAAGCTTTCTTT.

This clone was seen once. The chain employs TRBV12-3 or TRBV12-4 and TRBJ2-6, with a possible D match to TRBD1 (5 bases). The CDR3 extends over 13 amino acids. V gave up 7 bases and J gave up 1 base, with 5 bases separating them. The CDR3 sequence is CASKGSGANVLTF. Here the CDR3 DNA reads TGTGCCAGCAAGGGGTCTGGGGCCAACGTCCTGACTTTC.

The chain couples TRBV19 to TRBJ1-5; TRBD1 aligns across 8 bases. J was trimmed by 6 bases and V by 4 bases; bases with no gene match: 5. Germline CDR1 LNHDA, CDR2 SQIVND (reference sequence). The CDR3 totals 14 residues. The CDR3 coding sequence is TGTGCCAGTAGTACAGCAGGGGGCACTCAGCCCCAGCATTTT. It is translated as CASSTAGGTQPQHF.

The V gene is TRBV5-8, the J gene TRBJ2-5; 10 positions agree with TRBD1. Trimming removed 4 bases from V and 4 bases from J; junction bases left unmatched: 7. CDR1 and CDR2 (germline): SGHTS, YDEGEE. CDR3 size: 15 residues. CDR3 coding DNA: TGTGCCAGCAGCCTAGGGACAGGGGCCGCAGAGACCCAGTACTTC. It translates to CASSLGTGAAETQYF.

As DNA, the CDR3 is TGTGCCAGCAGTCCAGGGCGGGAGGGTATTTATACTTATGGCTACACCTTC. Amino acids: CASSPGREGIYTYGYTF. This chain links TRBV6-2 or TRBV6-3 with TRBJ1-2, with D possibly TRBD1 on 5 matching bases. In germline, CDR1 is MNHEY, CDR2 SVGEGT. The length of the CDR3 is 17 residues. Trimming cost V 5 bases and J 5 bases, with 24 bases left between them.

This clone occurred once. This chain links TRBV27 with TRBJ1-2, with D maybe TRBD1 (6 bases). Germline V lookup: CDR1 MNHEY, CDR2 SMNVEV (reference sequence). V was clipped by 5 bases and J by 4 bases, with 11 bases between them. The CDR3 covers 13 residues. The CDR3 loop reads CASSTDRRYGYTF. In DNA form, the CDR3 reads TGTGCCAGCAGTACCGACAGGCGCTATGGCTACACCTTC.

V gene TRBV7-9 combines with J gene TRBJ1-2; 8 bases line up with TRBD1. V trimming: 5 bases; J trimming: 3 bases; junction bases outside the gene matches: 14. The CDR3 is 17 amino acids. From germline, CDR1 is SEHNR and CDR2 FQNEAQ (reference sequence). The CDR3 sequence is CASSPFTSRGRDYGYTF. The CDR3 DNA reads as TGTGCCAGCAGCCCATTCACGAGCAGGGGGCGCGACTATGGCTACACCTTC. Based on the CDR3 plus reference TRBV7-9 and TRBJ1-2, the full variable domain is DTGVSQNPRHKITKRGQNVTFRCDPISEHNRLYWYRQTLGQGPEFLTYFQNEAQLEKSRLLSDRFSAERPKGSFSTLEIQRTEQGDSAMYLCASSPFTSRGRDYGYTFGSGTRLTVV.

The chain has TRBV20-1 and TRBJ1-1; D not resolved. This CDR3 has 14 amino acids. Trimming pared 3 bases from V and 1 base from J, leaving 12 bases between. In germline, CDR1 is DFQATT, CDR2 SNEGSKA (reference sequence). The CDR3 coding sequence is TGCAGTGCTAGTCCCTCTTCAGAGAACACTGAAGCTTTCTTT. Its protein is CSASPSSENTEAFF.

This sequence joins TRBV11-2 and TRBJ1-4, with D perhaps TRBD1 (6 bases). Germline V gives CDR1 SGHAT, CDR2 FQNNGV. CDR3 length: 15 amino acids. V shed 5 bases and J shed 0 bases, with 10 bases lying between them. In nucleotides, the CDR3 is TGTGCCAGCAGCCCAGGGGTAGCAACTAATGAAAAACTGTTTTTT. Protein: CASSPGVATNEKLFF. The whole variable domain, filled in from reference TRBV11-2 and TRBJ1-4, reads EAGVAQSPRYKIIEKRQSVAFWCNPISGHATLYWYQQILGQGPKLLIQFQNNGVVDDSQLPKDRFSAERLKGVDSTLKIQPAKLEDSAVYLCASSPGVATNEKLFFGSGTQLSVL.

The V and J genes are TRBV9 and TRBJ1-1; 8 bases fit TRBD1. The CDR3 covers 14 residues. Germline lookup yields CDR1 SGDLS and CDR2 YYNGEE. V was pared by 4 bases and J by 4 bases, with 6 bases of the junction left unmatched. The CDR3 protein is CASSPGQGGTEAFF. As DNA, the CDR3 is TGTGCCAGCAGCCCTGGACAGGGCGGCACTGAAGCTTTCTTT.

This chain links TRBV11-3 with TRBJ2-5, with 7 bases that match TRBD2. Looked up from germline, CDR1 is SGHNT and CDR2 is YENEEA. Losses at the gene ends were 1 base for V and 1 base for J; bases not matched to a gene: 6. This CDR3 has 16 amino acids. This CDR3 reads CASSLGRSSGQETQYF. DNA for the CDR3: TGTGCCAGCAGCTTAGGACGGTCTAGCGGCCAAGAGACCCAGTACTTC.

V gene TRBV7-2 combines with J gene TRBJ2-7, with 12 bases matching TRBD2. The CDR3 consists of 17 residues. Germline V lookup: CDR1 SGHTA, CDR2 FQGNSA. V trimming: 6 bases; J trimming: 0 bases; junction bases outside the gene matches: 9. The CDR3, as DNA: TGTGCCAGCAGAAGGGGGACTAGCGGGTCTAGCTCCTACGAGCAGTACTTC. This gives the protein CASRRGTSGSSSYEQYF. Using reference TRBV7-2 and TRBJ2-7 for the parts outside the CDR3, the full variable domain is GAGVSQSPSNKVTEKGKDVELRCDPISGHTALYWYRQSLGQGLEFLIYFQGNSAPDKSGLPSDRFSAERTGGSVSTLTIQRTQQEDSAVYLCASRRGTSGSSSYEQYFGPGTRLTVT.

The CDR3: CASSSGTGFASGRAGDTGELFF. The CDR3 DNA follows: TGTGCCAGCAGTTCAGGGACAGGGTTTGCTAGCGGGAGGGCCGGGGATACCGGGGAGCTGTTTTTT. The rearrangement links TRBV27 to TRBJ2-2, with 12 bases matching TRBD2. CDR1 MNHEY and CDR2 SMNVEV come from the germline V gene (reference sequence). The V gene end was trimmed by 4 bases and the J gene end by 5 bases; junction bases not matched to a gene: 23. This CDR3 is 22 amino acids long.

CDR3: CASSLATSGRYEQYF. The CDR3 DNA reads as TGTGCCAGCAGTTTAGCAACTAGCGGGAGATACGAGCAGTACTTC. This chain joins TRBV28 and TRBJ2-7; TRBD2 matches at 11 bases. The CDR3 is 15 amino acids. The V segment lost 2 bases and the J segment 4 bases; nucleotides outside the gene matches: 4. Germline loops: CDR1 MDHEN, CDR2 SYDVKM.

The CDR3 DNA reads as TGTGCCTGGAGTGTTCACAGGGGGCGGGATACGCAGTATTTT. Its protein product is CAWSVHRGRDTQYF. The chain couples TRBV30 to TRBJ2-3, with 9 bases aligning to TRBD1. Germline V gene data show CDR1 as GTSNPN and CDR2 as SVGIG (reference sequence). J gave up 6 bases and V 0 bases, and 4 bases lay outside the gene matches. The CDR3 loop spans 14 amino acids.

CDR3 amino acids: CASSFPLAGANEQYF. In nucleotides, the CDR3 is TGCGCCAGCAGCTTTCCTCTAGCGGGAGCCAACGAGCAGTACTTC. The genes are TRBV5-1 and TRBJ2-7; 10 nucleotides agree with TRBD2. From germline, CDR1 is SGHRS and CDR2 YFSETQ. J lost 5 bases, V lost 2 bases, and 7 bases had no gene match. The CDR3 is 15 amino acids.

This chain connects TRBV9 to TRBJ2-5; 8 bases fit TRBD2. V trimming: 4 bases; J trimming: 5 bases; junction bases outside the gene matches: 10. This CDR3 is 15 amino acids long. From germline, CDR1 is SGDLS and CDR2 YYNGEE. CDR3 loop: CASSPTEREKETQYF. The CDR3 nucleotides read TGTGCCAGCAGCCCGACGGAGCGGGAGAAGGAGACCCAGTACTTC.

The chain couples TRBV4-2 to TRBJ1-3; 7 nucleotides align to TRBD1. The CDR3 has 15 residues. The J segment lost 4 bases and the V segment lost 0 bases, leaving 3 bases of the junction unmatched. CDR1 and CDR2 (germline): LGHNA, YNFKEQ. The CDR3 sequence is CASSQEGGRGNTIYF. Written as DNA, the CDR3 is TGTGCCAGCAGCCAAGAAGGGGGCAGAGGAAACACCATATATTTT.

This sequence joins TRBV11-3 and TRBJ2-1, with 7 bases that match TRBD2. Germline loops: CDR1 SGHNT, CDR2 YENEEA. The CDR3 extends over 15 amino acids. V shed 5 bases and J 6 bases; nucleotides not matched to a gene: 10. CDR3 in amino acids: CASSPVTSGGNEQFF. The DNA for the CDR3 is TGTGCCAGCAGCCCCGTGACTTCGGGGGGCAATGAGCAGTTCTTC.

The sample holds a few counts of this clone. This chain uses TRBV9 with TRBJ2-2; 7 bases map to TRBD2. This CDR3 spans 16 amino acids. Germline CDR1 and CDR2: SGDLS and YYNGEE. V lost 1 base to trimming and J lost 4 bases; unmatched junction nucleotides: 7. The CDR3 DNA reads TGTGCCAGCAGCGTAAATAGCGGGCTCTCCACCGGGGAGCTGTTTTTT. It yields the protein CASSVNSGLSTGELFF.

Note on this clone: One end of the junction fails to match germline, which may point to a read error. This rearrangement joins TRBV7-9 to TRBJ2-1, with unresolved D. This CDR3 contains 15 residues. The germline CDR1 and CDR2 sequences are SEHNR and FQNEAQ (reference sequence). CDR3 protein: CASNLNPTRYNEQFF. Here the CDR3 DNA reads TGTGCCAGCAACTTAAATCCAACACGCTACAATGAGCAGTTCTTC.

This rearrangement joins TRBV7-3 to TRBJ2-3; TRBD1 might be the D (5 bases). This CDR3 spans 14 amino acids. V shed 1 base and J shed 4 bases, with 9 bases lying between them. Germline V lookup: CDR1 SGHTA, CDR2 FQGTGA. CDR3: CASSLMQGADTQYF. Here the CDR3 DNA reads TGTGCCAGCAGCTTAATGCAGGGTGCAGATACGCAGTATTTT.